Each of the 23 T cell receptor beta chains below was sequenced from the same sample in a study of T cells in Graves' hyperthyroidism and ophthalmopathy. Authors of the study amplified TCR beta CDR3 regions from RNA transcripts. When the TCR CDR3 underwent first-round RT-PCR, the HTBI primer set was used. TCRdb called the multiplex PCR reads again in MiXCR, with one record for every CDR3 protein. The sample shows a few hundred thousand distinct CDR3 sequences, less than 25% of them seen only once. The sequenced sample was blood. The receptors here all came from a man between 18 and 29 years old with Graves' hyperthyroidism.

This clonotype was counted ten times or more. The chain uses TRBV24-1 and TRBJ1-1, with D uncertain. The CDR3 runs 12 residues. Trimming stripped 3 bases from V and 3 bases from J, with 4 bases between. CDR1 is KGHDR, CDR2 SFDVKD, per germline. CDR3 region: CATSDDDTEAFF. CDR3 nucleotides: TGTGCCACCAGTGATGACGACACTGAAGCTTTCTTT.

This clonotype was seen many times. The rearrangement links TRBV6-1 to TRBJ2-7, with a possible D match to TRBD2 (6 bases). CDR1 is MNHNS and CDR2 is SASEGT in the germline V gene. The CDR3 has 16 amino acids. V was cut by 0 bases and J by 2 bases, with 14 bases left in between. CDR3 sequence reads: CASSEAGSGGTYEQYF. CDR3 bases: TGTGCCAGCAGTGAAGCGGGGTCTGGAGGGACCTACGAGCAGTACTTC.

In its sample, this clonotype was seen many times. A much larger clone is a single base away; this may be a read error. The genes are TRBV6-5 and TRBJ1-2, with 12 bases matching TRBD1. The CDR3 is made up of 17 amino acids. Germline values: CDR1 MNHEY, CDR2 SVGAGI. Here the CDR3 reads CASSYSGTGGTNHGYTF. The CDR3 DNA is TGTGCCAGCAGTTACTCGGGGACAGGGGGCACTAACCATGGCTACACCTTC.

The table lists this clonotype with many counts. The chain links TRBV28 to TRBJ2-7, with D uncertain. The CDR3 length is 17 residues. V was shortened by 7 bases and J by 0 bases, with 22 bases between the two germline ends. Germline V lookup: CDR1 MDHEN, CDR2 SYDVKM. The DNA of the CDR3 is TGTGCCAGCACTCCCGTGGGTTTCGGGTTGAGCTCCTACGAGCAGTACTTC. Its protein product is CASTPVGFGLSSYEQYF.

In its sample, this clonotype was seen many times. The gene calls are TRBV4-1 and TRBJ2-7; 12 bases map to TRBD1. Germline lookup yields CDR1 MGHRA and CDR2 YSYEKL. With 3 bases clipped from V and 6 bases from J, the junction kept 15 bases outside the gene matches. CDR3 size: 18 residues. The CDR3 DNA reads as TGCGCCAGCAGCCAGCAAATCCTCCGGGACAGGGGGCGTCGCGAGCAGTACTTC. Its translation: CASSQQILRDRGRREQYF.

Ten or more counts support this clonotype. V gene TRBV27 combines with J gene TRBJ1-1; the D gene is possibly TRBD1 (6 bases). This CDR3 has 15 residues. Per germline, CDR1 MNHEY and CDR2 SMNVEV (reference sequence). Deletions cut 7 bases from V and 1 base from J, with 16 bases between. The CDR3 is CASKSQGSGNTEAFF. The CDR3 nucleotides read TGTGCCAGCAAATCGCAGGGGTCAGGGAACACTGAAGCTTTCTTT.

Ten or more counts support this clonotype. V usage is TRBV6-4 and J usage is TRBJ2-6, with D tentatively TRBD1 (5 bases). Trimming pared 3 bases from V and 2 bases from J, leaving 5 bases between. The CDR3 has 14 residues. Germline lookup yields CDR1 MRHNA and CDR2 SNTAGT. CDR3 coding DNA: TGTGCCAGCAGTGAAGGGGCTGGGGCCAACGTCCTGACTTTC. It specifies CASSEGAGANVLTF.

This clonotype was found many times. The chain uses TRBV27 and TRBJ2-7; 8 nucleotides align to TRBD2. This CDR3 comprises 13 residues. J gave up 5 bases and V 3 bases, and 3 bases lay outside the gene matches. Germline CDR1 and CDR2: MNHEY and SMNVEV (reference sequence). The CDR3 DNA reads TGTGCCAGCAGTTTGGCGGGGGGCCACGAGCAGTACTTC. Amino acid sequence: CASSLAGGHEQYF.

The chain carries TRBV12-5 and TRBJ1-1; 7 bases are a match to TRBD1. Germline V gene sequence: CDR1 LGHNT, CDR2 FRNRAP. J gave up 1 base and V 8 bases, and 7 bases lay outside the gene matches. The CDR3 totals 14 residues. CDR3 amino acids: CASSRGTPNTEAFF. CDR3 nucleotides: TGTGCTAGTTCCAGGGGGACTCCGAACACTGAAGCTTTCTTT.

The chain is built from TRBV6-5 and TRBJ1-5; D unresolved. This CDR3 contains 15 residues. V gave up 0 bases and J gave up 0 bases, with 6 bases separating them. Germline loops: CDR1 MNHEY, CDR2 SVGAGI. For the CDR3, the DNA is TGTGCCAGCAGTTACTCGCGCAATAGCAATCAGCCCCAGCATTTT. Translating it yields CASSYSRNSNQPQHF.

There are many counts of this clonotype. The chain combines TRBV6-5 with TRBJ2-7; no reliable D call. CDR1 is MNHEY, CDR2 SVGAGI, per germline. The CDR3 length is 12 residues. V dropped 5 bases and J dropped 3 bases, with 8 bases sitting between them. The CDR3 is CASSRDHYEQYF. In DNA form, the CDR3 reads TGTGCCAGCAGTCGTGACCACTACGAGCAGTACTTC.

This clonotype occurred many times. V is TRBV6-2 or TRBV6-3 and J is TRBJ1-3, with D possibly matching TRBD1 (6 bases). Germline V gene lookup returns CDR1 MNHEY and CDR2 SVGEGT. V was shortened by 6 bases and J by 3 bases, with 15 bases between the two germline ends. The length of the CDR3 is 15 residues. CDR3 nucleotide sequence: TGTGCCAGCAGGCCCTCGGGGGCAGGTGGAAACACCATATATTTT. It translates to CASRPSGAGGNTIYF.

Ten or more counts support this clonotype. The chain combines TRBV12-3 or TRBV12-4 with TRBJ1-2, with a possible D match to TRBD1 (6 bases). With 6 bases removed from V and 8 bases from J, the gap between germline ends came to 16 bases. This CDR3 is built from 13 residues. The CDR3 DNA is TGTGCCAGCAGGCTCCATCGGGGGCTGGGCTACACCTTC. Translating gives CASRLHRGLGYTF.

This clonotype was observed a few times. The chain links TRBV12-3 or TRBV12-4 to TRBJ2-4; 8 bases agree with TRBD2. This CDR3 spans 20 amino acids. V was pared by 4 bases and J by 0 bases, with 17 bases of the junction left unmatched. CDR3 region: CASSSLGGLEESLAKNIQYF. In DNA form, the CDR3 reads TGTGCCAGCAGTTCCCTAGGGGGACTAGAGGAGTCCTTAGCCAAAAACATTCAGTACTTC.

This clonotype was counted ten times or more. The V gene is TRBV20-1, the J gene TRBJ1-3; 10 nucleotides align to TRBD1. The CDR3 runs 15 residues. Looked up from germline, CDR1 is DFQATT and CDR2 is SNEGSKA (reference sequence). The trim removed 3 bases at V and 2 bases at J, leaving 4 bases unmatched. CDR3 DNA sequence: TGCAGTGCTAGGACCGGGACAGGGGCTGGAAACACCATATATTTT. Translation: CSARTGTGAGNTIYF.

In its sample, this clonotype was seen a few times. The gene calls are TRBV29-1 and TRBJ1-2, with a weak D call TRBD1 (5 bases). V lost 7 bases and J lost 0, with 15 bases in between. CDR3 length equals 14 residues. Germline V CDR1 and CDR2: SQVTM, ANQGSEA. The CDR3: CSANDRRANYGYTF. CDR3 in DNA: TGCAGCGCTAACGACAGAAGAGCTAACTATGGCTACACCTTC. The complete variable domain, with remaining parts taken from reference TRBV29-1 and TRBJ1-2, reads SAVISQKPSRDICQRGTSLTIQCQVDSQVTMMFWYRQQPGQSLTLIATANQGSEATYESGFVIDKFPISRPNLTFSTLTVSNMSPEDSSIYLCSANDRRANYGYTFGSGTRLTVV.

The CDR3 is CASSIYRGTYEQYF. CDR3 sequence (DNA): TGTGCCAGTAGTATCTACAGGGGAACCTACGAGCAGTACTTC. The V and J genes are TRBV19 and TRBJ2-7, with 7 bases aligning to TRBD1. V gave up 3 bases and J gave up 2 bases; unmatched junction bases: 4. The CDR3 has 14 residues. CDR1 LNHDA and CDR2 SQIVND come from the germline V gene (reference sequence).

This clonotype was detected only a few times. A much bigger clone sits one base away, suggesting this may be a read error. The chain has TRBV29-1 and TRBJ1-1, with D possibly matching TRBD1 (5 bases). The CDR3 covers 11 residues. The germline V gene encodes CDR1 SQVTM and CDR2 ANQGSEA. In DNA, the CDR3 is TGCAGCGTTGTTGGACACACTGAAGCTTGCTTT. Translation gives CSVVGHTEACF. Supplemented by reference TRBV29-1 and TRBJ1-1, the full variable domain reads SAVISQKPSRDICQRGTSLTIQCQVDSQVTMMFWYRQQPGQSLTLIATANQGSEATYESGFVIDKFPISRPNLTFSTLTVSNMSPEDSSIYLCSVVGHTEACFGQGTRLTVV.

The genes are TRBV12-5 and TRBJ1-1; no definite D call. V lost 1 base to trimming and J lost 5 bases, with 8 bases between them. Germline CDR1 is LGHNT and CDR2 is FRNRAP. This CDR3 comprises 13 residues. CDR3 sequence: CASGLGDWTEAFF. The CDR3 DNA is TGTGCTAGTGGTTTGGGGGATTGGACTGAAGCTTTCTTT.

The table lists this clonotype with many counts. V is TRBV28 and J is TRBJ1-2; D is undetermined. Per the germline V gene, CDR1 is MDHEN and CDR2 is SYDVKM. Trimming removed 5 bases from V and 4 bases from J, with 11 bases in between. CDR3 length: 13 residues. The CDR3 DNA follows: TGTGCCAGCAGTCCCCCGACCGTCTATGGCTACACCTTC. The encoded protein is CASSPPTVYGYTF.

This clonotype was seen ten or more times. The rearrangement joins TRBV20-1 to TRBJ2-7; 9 bases agree with TRBD1. Trimming took 8 bases from V and 3 from J; bases not matched to a gene: 5. This CDR3 region has 12 residues. Germline V CDR1 and CDR2: DFQATT, SNEGSKA (reference sequence). The CDR3 nucleotides read TGCAGTACGGGACAGGGCCGCTACGAGCAGTACTTC. Translation: CSTGQGRYEQYF.

This clonotype was observed at least ten times. This sequence joins TRBV12-3 or TRBV12-4 and TRBJ2-5; 10 bases are shared with TRBD1. This CDR3 has 16 residues. V lost 1 base, J lost 1 base, and 3 bases stayed unmatched. In DNA, the CDR3 is TGTGCCAGCAGTTTAGTAGGGGACAGGGGCCAAGAGACCCAGTACTTC. Amino acids: CASSLVGDRGQETQYF.

J is TRBJ1-6 and V is TRBV19; 7 bases agree with TRBD1. Germline CDR1 reads LNHDA; CDR2 reads SQIVND (reference sequence). The CDR3 has 15 residues. Losses at the gene ends were 3 bases for V and 7 bases for J; bases not matched to a gene: 6. The CDR3 protein is CASSIDRVGNSPLHF. The CDR3 DNA sequence: TGTGCCAGTAGTATCGACAGGGTCGGCAATTCACCCCTCCACTTT.